This passage covers 8 T cell receptor beta chains from one sample sequenced in a study of T cell responses to AZD1222 COVID-19 vaccine. Using immunoSEQ multiplex PCR, the repertoire was profiled, and TCRdb retains in-frame clones only, with some absent. This table holds around 140,000 clones, over 75% found once. Specimen: peripheral blood, collected on day 0 of AZD1222 vaccination. These receptors all stem from an adult in good health.

This rearrangement joins TRBV30 to TRBJ2-6; D gene unclear. Germline CDR1 and CDR2: GTSNPN and SVGIG (reference sequence). The V and J ends lost 0 bases and 2 bases respectively, with 5 bases between them. The CDR3 runs 14 residues. For the CDR3, the DNA is TGTGCCTGGAGTGTTGGAGCTGGGGCCAACGTCCTGACTTTC. Protein sequence: CAWSVGAGANVLTF.

The chain combines TRBV27 with TRBJ2-3, with D perhaps matching TRBD1 or TRBD2 (6 bases each). The CDR3 covers 13 residues. Germline CDR1 and CDR2: MNHEY and SMNVEV (reference sequence). V lost 5 bases and J 5 bases, leaving 11 bases between the germline ends. The CDR3 loop is CASSRGAIDTQYF. The DNA for the CDR3 is TGTGCCAGCAGTAGGGGGGCCATAGATACGCAGTATTTT.

J is TRBJ1-4 and V is TRBV5-1; weak D call: TRBD1 (5 bases). This CDR3 is built from 15 residues. Trimming cost V 4 bases and J 6 bases, with 16 bases left between them. The germline V gene encodes CDR1 SGHRS and CDR2 YFSETQ. The CDR3 reads CASSRDRVSDEKLFF. DNA for the CDR3: TGCGCCAGCAGCCGGGACCGGGTTTCTGATGAAAAACTGTTTTTT.

In DNA form, the CDR3 reads TGTGCCAGCAGTTTATCAAGGCAGGGGAATTCACCCCTCCACTTT. This codes for CASSLSRQGNSPLHF. The V gene is TRBV27, the J gene TRBJ1-6, with D perhaps matching TRBD1 (6 bases). The V and J ends lost 0 bases and 7 bases respectively, with 10 bases between them. The CDR3 length is 15 residues. CDR1 is MNHEY and CDR2 is SMNVEV in the germline V gene (reference sequence).

The chain employs TRBV5-5 and TRBJ1-3; TRBD1 aligns across 9 bases. Trimming at V came to 5 bases and at J to 4 bases, leaving 7 bases not matched to a gene. CDR1 is SGHKS and CDR2 is YYEKEE in the germline V gene (reference sequence). The CDR3 contains 15 residues. The CDR3 region is CASRSDRGNGNTIYF. DNA for the CDR3: TGTGCCAGCAGGTCGGACAGGGGAAACGGAAACACCATATATTTT.

V gene TRBV11-3 combines with J gene TRBJ1-1; D unresolved. The CDR3 runs to 13 residues. Per the germline V gene, CDR1 is SGHNT and CDR2 is YENEEA. The V end lost 2 bases, the J end lost 0 bases, and 4 bases lay between the germline ends. In DNA form, the CDR3 reads TGTGCCAGCAGCTTAAGGGTGAACACTGAAGCTTTCTTT. Translating it yields CASSLRVNTEAFF.

The chain links TRBV6-5 to TRBJ1-1; 11 nucleotides line up with TRBD1. After removal of 2 bases from V and 2 bases from J, the junction contained 4 bases not matched to a gene. The germline gives CDR1 MNHEY, CDR2 SVGAGI. The CDR3 has 16 residues. The CDR3 is CASSYGTGGLNTEAFF. CDR3 DNA: TGTGCCAGCAGTTACGGGACAGGGGGACTTAACACTGAAGCTTTCTTT.

The gene calls are TRBV6-4 and TRBJ2-6; D unresolved. The CDR3 contains 15 residues. Germline CDR1 and CDR2: MRHNA and SNTAGT. Trimming left V 2 bases short and J 2 bases short, with 7 bases between. CDR3 region: CASSDHRTGANVLTF. The CDR3 DNA is TGTGCCAGCAGTGACCATCGGACTGGGGCCAACGTCCTGACTTTC.